These 22 T cell receptor beta chains originate from one sample sequenced in a study of cytomegalovirus exposure and HLA in healthy donors. PCR employed 60 Vbeta and 13 Jbeta primers. Clones were read by immunoSEQ multiplex PCR, and TCRdb kept only the in-frame ones, dropping some. The table includes around 150,000 clones, 60% to 80% detected once. Material for sequencing was PBMCs. All receptors come from a woman in her 40s in good health and CMV-seronegative.

V is TRBV27 and J is TRBJ2-5, with D perhaps matching TRBD2 (6 bases). Near its end, the DNA agrees better with TRBJ2-7, so the J call may be wrong. The germline V gene encodes CDR1 MNHEY and CDR2 SMNVEV (reference sequence). The CDR3 has 13 residues. CDR3 region: CASSLGGIDEQYF. CDR3 DNA: TGTGCCAGCAGTTTGGGCGGGATAGACGAGCAGTACTTC.

This chain links TRBV2 with TRBJ2-7, with D perhaps TRBD2 (6 bases). Germline CDR1 reads SNHLY; CDR2 reads FYNNEI. The CDR3 runs 13 residues. V was shortened by 8 bases and J by 0 bases, with 11 bases between the two germline ends. CDR3: CASGTSFSYEQYF. In DNA form, the CDR3 reads TGTGCCAGCGGGACTTCCTTCTCCTACGAGCAGTACTTC.

The chain has TRBV5-1 and TRBJ1-1; 9 bases map to TRBD1. The CDR3 has 18 residues. The J segment lost 0 bases and the V segment lost 4 bases, leaving 13 bases of the junction unmatched. Per germline, CDR1 SGHRS and CDR2 YFSETQ. In DNA form, the CDR3 reads TGCGCCAGCAGCCTCATACCCCCGGGACAGGGTTTGAACACTGAAGCTTTCTTT. This translates into CASSLIPPGQGLNTEAFF.

This clone was seen more than once but under ten times. This sequence joins TRBV11-1 and TRBJ2-5; 9 bases are shared with TRBD1. The V and J ends lost 6 bases and 1 base, in that order; junction bases with no gene match: 3. The CDR3 totals 14 residues. Looked up from germline, CDR1 is SGHAT and CDR2 is FQDESV (reference sequence). CDR3 nucleotides: TGTGCCAGCAGATGGACAGGGGTCCAAGAGACCCAGTACTTC. Encoded protein: CASRWTGVQETQYF.

J is TRBJ2-3 and V is TRBV6-6; 7 nucleotides match TRBD2. The CDR3 is made up of 16 amino acids. The V and J ends lost 0 bases and 3 bases, in that order; junction bases with no gene match: 6. Germline CDR1 reads MNHNY; CDR2 reads SVGAGI (reference sequence). For the CDR3, the DNA is TGTGCCAGCAGTTACTCGCTAGCGGAGGTAACAGATACGCAGTATTTT. Amino acid sequence: CASSYSLAEVTDTQYF.

A word on this clone: The junction shows a germline mismatch at one end, possibly a read error. This chain connects TRBV7-7 to TRBJ2-2; 14 nucleotides agree with TRBD2. CDR3 length equals 15 residues. From germline, CDR1 is SSHAT and CDR2 FNYEAQ (reference sequence). The CDR3 nucleotides are TGTGCTAGCAGGCGACTAGCGGGAGGGGATGGGGAGCTGTTTTTT. Translation: CASRRLAGGDGELFF.

The chain is built from TRBV19 and TRBJ2-4; D might be TRBD2 (6 bases). Between the trimmed V and J ends, which lost 5 bases and 7 bases, there was a span of 12 bases. The CDR3 runs to 13 residues. Germline V gene sequence: CDR1 LNHDA, CDR2 SQIVND (reference sequence). CDR3 region: CASSADYRNIQYF. For the CDR3, the DNA is TGTGCCAGTAGTGCGGACTACCGGAACATTCAGTACTTC. Supplemented by reference TRBV19 and TRBJ2-4, the full variable domain reads DGGITQSPKYLFRKEGQNVTLSCEQNLNHDAMYWYRQDPGQGLRLIYYSQIVNDFQKGDIAEGYSVSREKKESFPLTVTSAQKNPTAFYLCASSADYRNIQYFGAGTRLSVL.

In this sample, this clone turned up once. V gene TRBV6-6 combines with J gene TRBJ2-5, with D maybe TRBD2 (6 bases). From germline, CDR1 is MNHNY and CDR2 SVGAGI (reference sequence). Between the trimmed V and J ends, which lost 2 bases and 4 bases, there was a span of 11 bases. The CDR3 is 14 amino acids. The CDR3 sequence: CASSYREFRETQYF. CDR3 nucleotides: TGTGCCAGCAGTTACCGGGAGTTTAGAGAGACCCAGTACTTC.

J is TRBJ1-3 and V is TRBV4-3; 7 bases are shared with TRBD1. The CDR3 length is 16 residues. Unmatched junction bases numbered 5, after V lost 0 bases and J lost 3 bases. Germline V lookup: CDR1 LGHNA, CDR2 YSLEER. CDR3 DNA: TGCGCCAGCAGCCAAGATTTAGGGACAGTTGGAAACACCATATATTTT. This gives the protein CASSQDLGTVGNTIYF.

Written as DNA, the CDR3 is TGTGCCAGCAGTTCTCAACTAGTCGGCCAAGAGACCCAGTACTTC. This translates into CASSSQLVGQETQYF. The V and J genes are TRBV28 and TRBJ2-5; D may be TRBD2 (5 bases). The CDR3 contains 15 residues. Germline assignment: CDR1 MDHEN and CDR2 SYDVKM. V was trimmed by 4 bases and J by 1 base, leaving 13 bases between them. The whole variable domain, filled in from reference TRBV28 and TRBJ2-5, reads DVKVTQSSRYLVKRTGEKVFLECVQDMDHENMFWYRQDPGLGLRLIYFSYDVKMKEKGDIPEGYSVSREKKERFSLILESASTNQTSMYLCASSSQLVGQETQYFGPGTRLLVL.

The chain uses TRBV11-3 and TRBJ2-6, with D unclear. From germline, CDR1 is SGHNT and CDR2 YENEEA. This CDR3 is 14 amino acids long. Between the trimmed V and J ends, which lost 5 bases and 1 base, there was a span of 6 bases. CDR3 amino acids: CASSRSSGANVLTF. CDR3 nucleotide sequence: TGTGCCAGCAGCAGGAGTTCTGGGGCCAACGTCCTGACTTTC.

V gene TRBV5-6 combines with J gene TRBJ2-5, with D perhaps matching TRBD1 (6 bases). Trimming left V 1 base short and J 2 bases short, with 15 bases between. Per germline, CDR1 SGHDT and CDR2 YYEEEE. The CDR3 is 16 amino acids. DNA of the CDR3: TGTGCCAGCAGCTTGAGTCAGGGGACAATTCAAGAGACCCAGTACTTC. Translating gives CASSLSQGTIQETQYF.

V and J are TRBV28 and TRBJ1-4, with 8 bases fitting TRBD1. The ends lost 5 bases at V and 1 base at J; junction bases unmatched: 6. CDR3 size: 16 residues. Germline lookup yields CDR1 MDHEN and CDR2 SYDVKM. The CDR3 loop reads CASSLPGQGTNEKLFF. The CDR3, as DNA: TGTGCCAGCAGTCTTCCCGGACAGGGAACTAATGAAAAACTGTTTTTT.

The J gene is TRBJ1-2, the V gene TRBV19, with D maybe TRBD1 (5 bases). The CDR3 has 13 amino acids. Germline V gives CDR1 LNHDA, CDR2 SQIVND (reference sequence). Trimming pared 7 bases from V and 3 bases from J, leaving 12 bases between. The CDR3 protein is CASTIRGDYGYTF. The CDR3 DNA is TGTGCCAGTACCATTCGGGGGGACTATGGCTACACCTTC.

This clone was observed once. The chain has TRBV7-9 and TRBJ2-3, with 14 bases matching TRBD2. The CDR3 sequence is 15 residues long. The V gene's germline CDR1 is SEHNR and CDR2 FQNEAQ (reference sequence). V gave up 5 bases and J gave up 5 bases; unmatched junction bases: 3. This CDR3 reads CASSEGTSGGDTQYF. The DNA for the CDR3 is TGTGCCAGCAGCGAGGGGACTAGCGGGGGAGATACGCAGTATTTT.

This chain uses TRBV7-9 with TRBJ1-2; 9 nucleotides align to TRBD1. There are 15 residues in the CDR3. CDR1 and CDR2 (germline): SEHNR, FQNEAQ (reference sequence). The junction had 10 bases not matched to a gene; V was cut back by 5 bases and J by 6 bases. The CDR3 protein is CASSDGTGMFDGYTF. The CDR3, as DNA: TGTGCCAGCAGCGACGGGACAGGGATGTTCGATGGCTACACCTTC.

The genes are TRBV19 and TRBJ1-2; D remains unclear. Per germline, CDR1 LNHDA and CDR2 SQIVND (reference sequence). The CDR3 totals 16 residues. V was trimmed by 0 bases and J by 1 base, leaving 12 bases between them. The CDR3 is CASSIDSRGFNYGYTF. CDR3 nucleotides: TGTGCCAGTAGTATAGATTCAAGAGGATTTAACTATGGCTACACCTTC. Full variable domain (rest looked up from reference TRBV19 and TRBJ1-2): DGGITQSPKYLFRKEGQNVTLSCEQNLNHDAMYWYRQDPGQGLRLIYYSQIVNDFQKGDIAEGYSVSREKKESFPLTVTSAQKNPTAFYLCASSIDSRGFNYGYTFGSGTRLTVV.

The chain couples TRBV27 to TRBJ1-2, with D unresolved. From germline, CDR1 is MNHEY and CDR2 SMNVEV (reference sequence). V was shortened by 6 bases and J by 6 bases, with 8 bases between the two germline ends. The CDR3 has 11 residues. CDR3 in DNA: TGTGCCAGCAGAACTGGTGATGGCTACACCTTC. Its protein is CASRTGDGYTF.

The rearrangement uses TRBV19 and TRBJ1-4; D ambiguous. This CDR3 region has 16 residues. Germline V gene sequence: CDR1 LNHDA, CDR2 SQIVND (reference sequence). With 4 bases removed from V and 7 bases from J, the gap between germline ends came to 19 bases. The DNA for the CDR3 is TGTGCCAGTAGTAGAAAAAAAACCCTGACGGGTGAAAAACTGTTTTTT. This sequence encodes CASSRKKTLTGEKLFF.

This rearrangement joins TRBV9 to TRBJ2-1; 7 bases are shared with TRBD2. Germline V gene lookup returns CDR1 SGDLS and CDR2 YYNGEE. With V trimmed by 0 bases and J by 2 bases, 2 bases remained unmatched. There are 15 residues in the CDR3. CDR3 bases: TGTGCCAGCAGCGTAGGACTAGCCACCTACAATGAGCAGTTCTTC. It translates to CASSVGLATYNEQFF. Full variable domain (remainder filled in from reference TRBV9 and TRBJ2-1): DSGVTQTPKHLITATGQRVTLRCSPRSGDLSVYWYQQSLDQGLQFLIQYYNGEERAKGNILERFSAQQFPDLHSELNLSSLELGDSALYFCASSVGLATYNEQFFGPGTRLTVL.

The chain is built from TRBV11-3 and TRBJ2-7; 8 bases map to TRBD1. Germline loops: CDR1 SGHNT, CDR2 YENEEA. The V and J ends lost 5 bases and 3 bases, in that order; junction bases with no gene match: 9. The CDR3 has 15 residues. This chain's CDR3 is CASSVTGGTFYEQYF. CDR3 nucleotide sequence: TGTGCCAGCAGCGTAACAGGGGGGACCTTCTACGAGCAGTACTTC.

V gene TRBV19 combines with J gene TRBJ2-1; TRBD2 agrees at 9 bases. With V trimmed by 3 bases and J by 9 bases, 12 bases remained unmatched. This CDR3 region has 16 residues. CDR1 and CDR2 (germline): LNHDA, SQIVND (reference sequence). CDR3 amino acids: CASSINGGRASGEQFF. CDR3 bases: TGTGCCAGTAGTATTAATGGCGGGAGGGCCAGTGGTGAGCAGTTCTTC.